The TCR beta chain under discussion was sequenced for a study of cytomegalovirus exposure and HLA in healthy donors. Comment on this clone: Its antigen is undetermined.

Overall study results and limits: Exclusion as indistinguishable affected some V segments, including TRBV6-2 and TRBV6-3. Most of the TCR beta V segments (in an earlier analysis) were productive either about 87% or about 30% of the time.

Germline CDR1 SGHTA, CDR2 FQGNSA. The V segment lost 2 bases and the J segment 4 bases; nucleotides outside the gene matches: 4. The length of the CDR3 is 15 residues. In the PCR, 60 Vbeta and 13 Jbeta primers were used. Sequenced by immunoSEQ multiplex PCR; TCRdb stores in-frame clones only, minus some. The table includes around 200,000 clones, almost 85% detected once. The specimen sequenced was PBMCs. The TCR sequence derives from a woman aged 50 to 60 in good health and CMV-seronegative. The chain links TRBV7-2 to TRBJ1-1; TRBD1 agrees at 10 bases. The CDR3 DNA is TGTGCCAGCAGCTTACAGGGACAGGGGTCCACTGAAGCTTTCTTT. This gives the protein CASSLQGQGSTEAFF.